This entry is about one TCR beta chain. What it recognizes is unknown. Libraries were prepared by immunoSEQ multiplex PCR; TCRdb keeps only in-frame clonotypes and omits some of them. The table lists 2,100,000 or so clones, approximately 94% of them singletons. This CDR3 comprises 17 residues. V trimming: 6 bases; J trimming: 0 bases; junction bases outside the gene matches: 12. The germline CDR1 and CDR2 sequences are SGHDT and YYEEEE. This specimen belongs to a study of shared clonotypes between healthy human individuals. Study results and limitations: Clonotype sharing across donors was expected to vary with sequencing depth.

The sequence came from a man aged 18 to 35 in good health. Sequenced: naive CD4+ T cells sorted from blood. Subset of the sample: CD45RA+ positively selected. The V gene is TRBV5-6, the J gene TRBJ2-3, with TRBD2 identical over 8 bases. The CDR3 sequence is CASTLLVAGTSTDTQYF. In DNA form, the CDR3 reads TGTGCCAGCACCCTCCTGGTAGCGGGGACTAGCACAGATACGCAGTATTTT.